The TCR beta chain described here comes from a study of blood T cell repertoires in COVID-19. How the authors handled the data: Estimation of nucleated cell counts relied on the amplification of reference gene primers. Profiled with immunoSEQ multiplex PCR; TCRdb holds only in-frame clones, not every one. Clone size and V and J calls were adopted from that table, with D and trimming inferred from the DNA. The table includes fewer than 200,000 clones, around 79% detected once. The clonotype comes from a woman aged 55-69 years with COVID-19, enrolled during active disease. Sequences were obtained from peripheral blood.

Written as DNA, the CDR3 is TGTGCCAGCAGTGTCAATCCCGTAAACGCAGGGGCCGCGGAGACCCAGTACTTC. The encoded protein is CASSVNPVNAGAAETQYF. The chain is built from TRBV2 and TRBJ2-5; D might be TRBD1 (6 bases). V lost 4 bases and J lost 5, with 26 bases in between. This CDR3 contains 18 residues. Looked up from germline, CDR1 is SNHLY and CDR2 is FYNNEI. Combining the CDR3 with reference TRBV2 and TRBJ2-5 gives the whole variable domain EPEVTQTPSHQVTQMGQEVILRCVPISNHLYFYWYRQILGQKVEFLVSFYNNEISEKSEIFDDQFSVERPDGSNFTLKIRSTKLEDSAMYFCASSVNPVNAGAAETQYFGPGTRLLVL.